The 21 T cell receptor beta chains given below trace back to one sample, sequenced in a study of blood T cell repertoires in COVID-19. Sequencing used immunoSEQ multiplex PCR; TCRdb keeps in-frame clones, though not all of them. The sample includes roughly 410,000 clones, over 75% of them seen just once. Sequencing input: peripheral blood. The source is a woman aged 60 to 75 with COVID-19, enrolled during active disease.

This sequence joins TRBV9 and TRBJ2-2; 7 bases match TRBD2. CDR3 size: 16 residues. Looked up from germline, CDR1 is SGDLS and CDR2 is YYNGEE. After removal of 7 bases from V and 1 base from J, the junction contained 10 bases not matched to a gene. The CDR3 sequence is CASSSGGGRNTGELFF. For the CDR3, the DNA is TGTGCCAGCTCTTCCGGCGGGGGTCGGAACACCGGGGAGCTGTTTTTT.

This clone occurred once. This chain uses TRBV7-9 with TRBJ1-5; TRBD1 matches 9 bases. This CDR3 is 14 amino acids long. V trimming: 5 bases; J trimming: 7 bases; junction bases outside the gene matches: 6. Germline assignment: CDR1 SEHNR and CDR2 FQNEAQ (reference sequence). CDR3: CASSEGTGSQPQHF. The CDR3 bases are TGTGCCAGCAGCGAAGGGACAGGGAGCCAGCCCCAGCATTTT. The entire variable domain, with the rest obtained from reference TRBV7-9 and TRBJ1-5, is as follows: DTGVSQNPRHKITKRGQNVTFRCDPISEHNRLYWYRQTLGQGPEFLTYFQNEAQLEKSRLLSDRFSAERPKGSFSTLEIQRTEQGDSAMYLCASSEGTGSQPQHFGDGTRLSIL.

This chain joins TRBV5-1 and TRBJ2-2; TRBD2 matches 11 bases. This CDR3 has 15 amino acids. Per germline, CDR1 SGHRS and CDR2 YFSETQ. Germline trimming cut 3 bases from V and 5 bases from J; bases unmatched to any gene: 3. The CDR3 DNA follows: TGCGCCAGCAGCTCTAGCGGGGGGAGAACCGGGGAGCTGTTTTTT. This sequence encodes CASSSSGGRTGELFF.

This rearrangement joins TRBV19 to TRBJ2-7; D not resolved. Trimming removed 2 bases from V and 4 bases from J, with 12 bases in between. The germline gives CDR1 LNHDA, CDR2 SQIVND (reference sequence). The CDR3 totals 14 residues. This chain's CDR3 is CASSISSTHYEQYF. The CDR3 DNA sequence: TGTGCCAGTAGTATATCCTCGACACATTACGAGCAGTACTTC.

The rearrangement joins TRBV11-2 to TRBJ2-5, with TRBD2 matching over 11 bases. With 1 base clipped from V and 4 bases from J, the junction kept 11 bases outside the gene matches. The CDR3 is 18 amino acids. CDR1 SGHAT and CDR2 FQNNGV come from the germline V gene. Here the CDR3 reads CASSLGVLAGGLPETQYF. In DNA form, the CDR3 reads TGTGCCAGCAGCTTAGGGGTTCTAGCGGGGGGACTTCCAGAGACCCAGTACTTC. The whole variable domain, remainder taken from reference TRBV11-2 and TRBJ2-5, is EAGVAQSPRYKIIEKRQSVAFWCNPISGHATLYWYQQILGQGPKLLIQFQNNGVVDDSQLPKDRFSAERLKGVDSTLKIQPAKLEDSAVYLCASSLGVLAGGLPETQYFGPGTRLLVL.

The chain joins TRBV6-5 to TRBJ2-1, with 8 bases that match TRBD2. The germline V gene has CDR1 MNHEY and CDR2 SVGAGI. The length of the CDR3 is 13 residues. The V and J ends lost 8 bases and 3 bases, in that order; junction bases with no gene match: 3. The CDR3 here is CASSGGNYNEQFF. The CDR3 DNA is TGTGCCAGCTCGGGGGGGAACTACAATGAGCAGTTCTTC.

The chain joins TRBV28 to TRBJ1-5; D is perhaps TRBD1 (5 bases). Per the germline V gene, CDR1 is MDHEN and CDR2 is SYDVKM. V shed 8 bases and J shed 2 bases, with 13 bases lying between them. The CDR3 runs to 14 residues. The CDR3: CASCGGEGNQPQHF. The CDR3 coding sequence is TGTGCCAGCTGTGGAGGGGAGGGCAATCAGCCCCAGCATTTT.

CDR3 nucleotide sequence: TGTGCCAGCAGCACTAGACAGGGGAACTTGCAAGAGACCCAGTACTTC. The encoded protein is CASSTRQGNLQETQYF. The rearrangement links TRBV11-2 to TRBJ2-5; 8 bases agree with TRBD1. This CDR3 is built from 16 residues. Germline CDR1 reads SGHAT; CDR2 reads FQNNGV. V shed 5 bases and J 2 bases; nucleotides not matched to a gene: 10.

V is TRBV5-1 and J is TRBJ1-2; D possibly corresponds to TRBD1 (5 bases). Germline values: CDR1 SGHRS, CDR2 YFSETQ. The CDR3 extends over 14 amino acids. V lost 2 bases and J lost 2, with 10 bases in between. The CDR3 is CASSFGGSNYGYTF. DNA of the CDR3: TGCGCCAGCAGCTTCGGGGGTTCGAACTATGGCTACACCTTC.

The CDR3 protein is CASSLAGVGYTF. CDR3 in DNA: TGTGCCAGCAGCTTGGCAGGGGTGGGCTACACCTTC. The chain links TRBV7-9 to TRBJ1-2, with TRBD1 as a possible D gene (6 bases). Trimming took off 3 bases at V and 8 bases at J, with 10 bases between the two ends. Germline V CDR1 and CDR2: SEHNR, FQNEAQ (reference sequence). The CDR3 consists of 12 residues.

There are a few counts of this clone. V and J are TRBV5-1 and TRBJ1-1, with D possibly matching TRBD1 (5 bases). Trimming pared 0 bases from V and 11 bases from J, leaving 20 bases between. Germline V gives CDR1 SGHRS, CDR2 YFSETQ. The CDR3 covers 15 residues. CDR3 nucleotide sequence: TGCGCCAGCAGCTTGGATGGGGCTCAATCCCTGGGGGCTTTCTTT. This gives the protein CASSLDGAQSLGAFF.

The J gene is TRBJ2-3, the V gene TRBV6-5; D might be TRBD1 (5 bases). Germline assignment: CDR1 MNHEY and CDR2 SVGAGI. The CDR3 has 15 amino acids. V was pared by 0 bases and J by 4 bases, with 11 bases between. The CDR3 protein is CASSYSNQGPDTQYF. Here the CDR3 DNA reads TGTGCCAGCAGTTACTCGAACCAGGGTCCAGATACGCAGTATTTT.

The chain links TRBV20-1 to TRBJ2-5; 10 nucleotides agree with TRBD2. The CDR3 has 15 amino acids. The germline V gene encodes CDR1 DFQATT and CDR2 SNEGSKA (reference sequence). Germline trimming cut 3 bases from V and 4 bases from J; bases unmatched to any gene: 8. The CDR3 region is CSASRSGGPGETQYF. CDR3 DNA sequence: TGCAGTGCTAGTCGTAGCGGGGGGCCCGGAGAGACCCAGTACTTC.

The chain carries TRBV6-5 and TRBJ1-1; no reliable D call. V gave up 2 bases and J gave up 4 bases, with 11 bases separating them. CDR3 length: 14 amino acids. Germline CDR1 and CDR2: MNHEY and SVGAGI. CDR3 protein: CASSYGRSGTEAFF. The CDR3 nucleotides are TGTGCCAGCAGTTACGGTAGAAGTGGCACTGAAGCTTTCTTT.

The V gene is TRBV12-3 or TRBV12-4, the J gene TRBJ2-5; TRBD1 agrees at 10 bases. V was clipped by 5 bases and J by 3 bases; unmatched bases: 0. The CDR3 sequence is 13 residues long. CDR3 nucleotide sequence: TGTGCCAGCAGTGGGACAGGGGAAGAGACCCAGTACTTC. It is translated as CASSGTGEETQYF.

The rearrangement links TRBV5-4 to TRBJ2-3; possibly TRBD1 for D (6 bases). Looked up from germline, CDR1 is SGHNT and CDR2 is YYREEE (reference sequence). The CDR3 consists of 14 residues. Trimming removed 6 bases from V and 2 bases from J, with 13 bases in between. This chain's CDR3 is CASNRDGYTDTQYF. As DNA, the CDR3 is TGTGCCAGCAACAGGGACGGTTACACAGATACGCAGTATTTT.

The rearrangement joins TRBV7-9 to TRBJ1-1; perhaps TRBD1 as D (5 bases). Germline V gene sequence: CDR1 SEHNR, CDR2 FQNEAQ (reference sequence). This CDR3 spans 13 amino acids. Trimming took 5 bases from V and 5 from J, leaving 12 bases between them. The CDR3 DNA reads as TGTGCCAGCAGCCCCCAGGGCGGAACTGAAGCTTTCTTT. Amino acids: CASSPQGGTEAFF.

The V gene is TRBV6-6, the J gene TRBJ1-5; TRBD1 matches 9 bases. V shed 0 bases, J shed 6 bases, and the junction held 6 bases outside the gene matches. Germline V lookup: CDR1 MNHNY, CDR2 SVGAGI (reference sequence). The CDR3 runs to 16 residues. DNA of the CDR3: TGTGCCAGCAGTTACTCGCCGGGACAGGGTATTCAGCCCCAGCATTTT. Its protein product is CASSYSPGQGIQPQHF.

This sequence joins TRBV4-1 and TRBJ1-2, with a tentative D call TRBD1 (5 bases). This CDR3 contains 15 residues. V was cut by 0 bases and J by 2 bases, with 10 bases left in between. Germline values: CDR1 MGHRA, CDR2 YSYEKL. The CDR3 protein is CASSQDTGVNYGYTF. The CDR3 DNA follows: TGCGCCAGCAGCCAAGATACAGGAGTCAACTATGGCTACACCTTC.

This clone showed up just once. V usage is TRBV5-1 and J usage is TRBJ2-3; 11 bases map to TRBD2. After removal of 7 bases from V and 2 bases from J, the junction contained 9 bases not matched to a gene. CDR1 and CDR2 (germline): SGHRS, YFSETQ. CDR3 length: 16 residues. The CDR3 DNA reads TGCGCCAGCTGGCCGACTAGCGGGGCGAACACAGATACGCAGTATTTT. Protein: CASWPTSGANTDTQYF.

The chain couples TRBV27 to TRBJ2-1; 11 nucleotides align to TRBD2. The CDR3 totals 17 residues. Looked up from germline, CDR1 is MNHEY and CDR2 is SMNVEV (reference sequence). With 5 bases clipped from V and 7 bases from J, the junction kept 13 bases outside the gene matches. The CDR3 reads CASSPLLLAGGLNEQFF. The CDR3 bases are TGTGCCAGCAGTCCCCTCCTTCTAGCGGGGGGCTTGAATGAGCAGTTCTTC.